Listed below are T cell receptor beta chains from one sample, sequenced in a study of graft-versus-host responses after intestinal transplantation. Here immunoSEQ multiplex PCR was the method, and the copy in TCRdb shows in-frame clones only, minus some. The sample includes 25,000 to 35,000 clones, roughly four fifths of them seen just once. For these receptors, no antigen is known. Sequencing was performed on unstimulated CD8+ T cells sorted from spleen or lymph node cells, taken before intestinal transplant. The receptors originated from a human donor who received an intestinal transplant. CDR3s include the opening cysteine and the closing phenylalanine or tryptophan. Fields, in order: CDR3 protein, CDR3 DNA, V gene, J gene, clone size, D gene. The D gene is left open where the match is weak. Only some rows state a clone size, as once, few, many or a class for expanded clones.

CDR3: CASGQGSGYEQYF
DNA: TGTGCCAGTGGCCAGGGATCAGGTTACGAGCAGTACTTC
V: TRBV27
J: TRBJ2-7
size: NA
D: NA

CDR3: CASSPHTVISYNEQFF
DNA: TGCGCCAGCAGCCCCCACACAGTGATCTCCTACAATGAGCAGTTCTTC
V: TRBV5-1
J: TRBJ2-1
size: NA
D: NA

CDR3: CASSFPTGSGELFF
DNA: TGCGCCAGCAGTTTCCCCACGGGGAGCGGGGAGCTGTTTTTT
V: TRBV5-1
J: TRBJ2-2
size: NA
D: NA

CDR3: CASSPWTSGGTYNEQFF
DNA: TGTGCCAGCAGTCCCTGGACTAGCGGGGGGACCTACAATGAGCAGTTCTTC
V: TRBV27
J: TRBJ2-1
size: once
D: TRBD2

CDR3: CASGRWAGDEQFF
DNA: TGTGCCAGCGGGAGGTGGGCGGGAGATGAGCAGTTCTTC
V: TRBV7-6
J: TRBJ2-1
size: once
D: TRBD2

CDR3: CASSVGLAGAGELFF
DNA: TGTGCCAGCAGTGTAGGGCTAGCGGGAGCCGGGGAGCTGTTTTTT
V: TRBV2
J: TRBJ2-2
size: once
D: TRBD2

CDR3: CASSARQGPTDTQYF
DNA: TGTGCCAGCAGTGCGAGACAGGGTCCGACAGATACGCAGTATTTT
V: TRBV2
J: TRBJ2-3
size: NA
D: TRBD1

CDR3: CASSLRLAGNTGELFF
DNA: TGTGCCAGCAGCCTCCGACTAGCGGGGAACACCGGGGAGCTGTTTTTT
V: TRBV5-4
J: TRBJ2-2
size: NA
D: TRBD2

CDR3: CASSQLRTSGSTDTQYF
DNA: TGTGCCAGCAGCCAACTCAGGACTAGCGGGAGCACAGATACGCAGTATTTT
V: TRBV14
J: TRBJ2-3
size: NA
D: TRBD2

CDR3: CASSLAGTGWEGYTF
DNA: TGTGCCAGCAGCTTGGCCGGGACAGGGTGGGAAGGCTACACCTTC
V: TRBV5-4
J: TRBJ1-2
size: NA
D: TRBD1

CDR3: CAWSVSGGSDEKLFF
DNA: TGTGCCTGGAGTGTATCGGGCGGGTCCGATGAAAAACTGTTTTTT
V: TRBV30
J: TRBJ1-4
size: few
D: NA

CDR3: CASSPSGTSAEQFF
DNA: TGTGCCAGCAGCCCCTCCGGGACTAGCGCAGAGCAGTTCTTC
V: TRBV7-9
J: TRBJ2-1
size: NA
D: TRBD2

CDR3: CASSLSRRGGYTF
DNA: TGTGCCAGCAGTTTATCGCGTAGGGGCGGCTACACCTTC
V: TRBV27
J: TRBJ1-2
size: NA
D: NA

CDR3: CASSLPSQRGTEAFF
DNA: TGTGCCAGCAGTTTGCCGTCGCAGCGGGGCACTGAAGCTTTCTTT
V: TRBV28
J: TRBJ1-1
size: NA
D: NA

CDR3: CASSMRGQNQPQHF
DNA: TGTGCCAGTAGTATGAGGGGACAGAATCAGCCCCAGCATTTT
V: TRBV19
J: TRBJ1-5
size: NA
D: TRBD1

CDR3: CASSPGHPNSYNEQFF
DNA: TGTGCCAGCAGCCCAGGACATCCCAACTCCTACAATGAGCAGTTCTTC
V: TRBV7-2
J: TRBJ2-1
size: NA
D: NA

CDR3: CSVESPGQGYPGELFF
DNA: TGCAGCGTTGAATCCCCGGGACAGGGGTATCCCGGGGAGCTGTTTTTT
V: TRBV29-1
J: TRBJ2-2
size: few
D: TRBD1

CDR3: CASSGDIYEQYF
DNA: TGTGCCAGCAGCGGGGACATCTACGAGCAGTACTTC
V: TRBV11-1
J: TRBJ2-7
size: NA
D: NA

CDR3: CASSSGLAGAREQFF
DNA: TGTGCCAGCAGCTCGGGACTAGCGGGAGCCAGGGAGCAGTTCTTC
V: TRBV5-4
J: TRBJ2-1
size: NA
D: TRBD2

CDR3: CASRAGRSYGYTF
DNA: TGTGCCAGCAGAGCGGGACGTTCCTATGGCTACACCTTC
V: TRBV27
J: TRBJ1-2
size: NA
D: NA

CDR3: CASSQEEGRSGNTIYF
DNA: TGCGCCAGCAGCCAAGAGGAGGGCAGGTCCGGAAACACCATATATTTT
V: TRBV4-1
J: TRBJ1-3
size: NA
D: NA

CDR3: CASSLAAYNSPLHF
DNA: TGTGCCAGCAGTTTGGCGGCATATAATTCACCCCTCCACTTT
V: TRBV27
J: TRBJ1-6
size: NA
D: NA

CDR3: CASSWKGEGSYGYTF
DNA: TGTGCCAGCAGCTGGAAGGGCGAGGGTAGCTATGGCTACACCTTC
V: TRBV5-4
J: TRBJ1-2
size: NA
D: NA

CDR3: CATSRGGTSVSLSYNEQFF
DNA: TGTGCCACCAGCAGAGGTGGGACTAGCGTCTCACTCTCCTACAATGAGCAGTTCTTC
V: TRBV15
J: TRBJ2-1
size: NA
D: TRBD2

CDR3: CASSPGEGNTEAFF
DNA: TGTGCCAGCAGCCCCGGGGAGGGTAACACTGAAGCTTTCTTT
V: TRBV7-2
J: TRBJ1-1
size: NA
D: NA

CDR3: CASSLPGGFTEAFF
DNA: TGTGCCAGCAGTTTACCAGGGGGCTTCACTGAAGCTTTCTTT
V: TRBV27
J: TRBJ1-1
size: NA
D: TRBD1

CDR3: CATSRAQGSGANVLTF
DNA: TGTGCCACCAGCAGAGCCCAGGGTTCTGGGGCCAACGTCCTGACTTTC
V: TRBV15
J: TRBJ2-6
size: NA
D: NA

CDR3: CASSYTGTGEGYTF
DNA: TGTGCCAGCAGTTACACCGGGACAGGGGAAGGCTACACCTTC
V: TRBV6-5
J: TRBJ1-2
size: NA
D: TRBD1

CDR3: CASSFPGTGNTEAFF
DNA: TGTGCCAGCAGCTTCCCCGGGACAGGCAACACTGAAGCTTTCTTT
V: TRBV7-9
J: TRBJ1-1
size: few
D: TRBD1

CDR3: CASSSPGTGGPEAFF
DNA: TGTGCCAGCTCATCCCCCGGGACAGGGGGCCCTGAAGCTTTCTTT
V: TRBV18
J: TRBJ1-1
size: NA
D: TRBD1

CDR3: CASSPRTGTSTDTQYF
DNA: TGTGCCAGCAGCCCCAGGACAGGGACTAGCACAGATACGCAGTATTTT
V: TRBV4-2
J: TRBJ2-3
size: NA
D: TRBD1

CDR3: CASSVAYSTYEQYF
DNA: TGTGCCAGCAGCGTAGCTTATAGCACCTACGAGCAGTACTTC
V: TRBV9
J: TRBJ2-7
size: NA
D: NA

CDR3: CASSPDRASGNTIYF
DNA: TGTGCCAGCAGCCCGGACAGGGCCTCTGGAAACACCATATATTTT
V: TRBV9
J: TRBJ1-3
size: NA
D: TRBD1

CDR3: CASSQGSVEQFF
DNA: TGCGCCAGCAGCCAAGGGAGTGTTGAGCAGTTCTTC
V: TRBV4-1
J: TRBJ2-1
size: once
D: NA

CDR3: CASSSLGTGREQYF
DNA: TGTGCCAGCAGCTCCCTCGGGACAGGGCGCGAGCAGTACTTC
V: TRBV7-2
J: TRBJ2-7
size: NA
D: TRBD1

CDR3: CASSLGLAGGEQFF
DNA: TGTGCCAGCAGCTTAGGGCTAGCGGGGGGTGAGCAGTTCTTC
V: TRBV7-6
J: TRBJ2-1
size: NA
D: TRBD2

CDR3: CASSFQPVKDTQYF
DNA: TGTGCCAGCAGCTTCCAACCGGTCAAAGATACGCAGTATTTT
V: TRBV7-9
J: TRBJ2-3
size: once
D: NA

CDR3: CASSSGPGQGASEQYF
DNA: TGTGCCAGCAGTTCGGGCCCTGGACAGGGGGCGAGCGAGCAGTACTTC
V: TRBV27
J: TRBJ2-7
size: NA
D: TRBD1

CDR3: CASSYFTGSPYEQYF
DNA: TGTGCCAGCAGCTACTTCACAGGATCCCCCTACGAGCAGTACTTC
V: TRBV13
J: TRBJ2-7
size: NA
D: NA

CDR3: CASSPRTSGAINEQFF
DNA: TGTGCCAGCAGCCCGAGGACTAGCGGCGCTATCAATGAGCAGTTCTTC
V: TRBV11-3
J: TRBJ2-1
size: NA
D: TRBD2

CDR3: CASSHGTGPFYEQYF
DNA: TGTGCCAGCTCACACGGGACAGGGCCTTTCTACGAGCAGTACTTC
V: TRBV18
J: TRBJ2-7
size: NA
D: TRBD1

CDR3: CASSIPGQPEAFF
DNA: TGTGCCAGCAGTATCCCGGGACAGCCTGAAGCTTTCTTT
V: TRBV27
J: TRBJ1-1
size: NA
D: TRBD1

CDR3: CASSQKDHAGQGRDTQYF
DNA: TGTGCCAGCAGTCAAAAAGACCATGCGGGACAGGGTCGAGATACGCAGTATTTT
V: TRBV2
J: TRBJ2-3
size: NA
D: TRBD1

CDR3: CSVVDRENKNIQYF
DNA: TGCAGCGTTGTGGACAGGGAGAACAAAAACATTCAGTACTTC
V: TRBV29-1
J: TRBJ2-4
size: NA
D: TRBD1

CDR3: CASSQVGQGAAQPQHF
DNA: TGCGCCAGCAGCCAAGTCGGACAGGGGGCGGCCCAGCCCCAGCATTTT
V: TRBV4-1
J: TRBJ1-5
size: NA
D: TRBD1

CDR3: CASTGRPSYNEQFF
DNA: TGTGCCAGCACCGGGAGGCCCTCCTACAATGAGCAGTTCTTC
V: TRBV27
J: TRBJ2-1
size: once
D: TRBD2

CDR3: CASSLWQGTRYEQYF
DNA: TGTGCCAGCAGCTTGTGGCAAGGGACTCGCTACGAGCAGTACTTC
V: TRBV5-6
J: TRBJ2-7
size: once
D: NA

CDR3: CASSSLTGKSYEQYF
DNA: TGTGCCAGCAGTTCCCTCACAGGGAAGTCCTACGAGCAGTACTTC
V: TRBV27
J: TRBJ2-7
size: NA
D: NA

CDR3: CASSLSTGLNQPQHF
DNA: TGTGCCAGCAGTTTATCCACAGGGTTAAACCAGCCCCAGCATTTT
V: TRBV28
J: TRBJ1-5
size: NA
D: NA

CDR3: CASSLAGGNTIYF
DNA: TGTGCCAGCAGTTTGGCAGGTGGAAACACCATATATTTT
V: TRBV27
J: TRBJ1-3
size: NA
D: NA

CDR3: CASSEAQGTLTNYGYTF
DNA: TGTGCCAGCAGTGAAGCCCAGGGAACCCTGACTAACTATGGCTACACCTTC
V: TRBV6-1
J: TRBJ1-2
size: NA
D: NA

CDR3: CASSSYRAGVGTEAFF
DNA: TGTGCCAGCAGTTCATATCGCGCGGGGGTGGGCACTGAAGCTTTCTTT
V: TRBV27
J: TRBJ1-1
size: NA
D: NA

CDR3: CAIRQGDEQYF
DNA: TGTGCCATCAGACAGGGAGACGAGCAGTACTTC
V: TRBV10-3
J: TRBJ2-7
size: NA
D: NA